This TCR beta chain is drawn from a study of blood T cell repertoires in COVID-19. The overall study: The samples span acute and convalescent COVID-19 from the United States, Italy and Spain. From T cells, B-cell-depleted T cells, or PBMCs came the material, which was cDNA or gDNA.

The CDR3 spans 13 residues. The V segment lost 4 bases and the J segment 8 bases; nucleotides outside the gene matches: 6. From germline, CDR1 is SGHDT and CDR2 YYEEEE. TCRdb's copy holds only in-frame clones and misses some; the assay was immunoSEQ multiplex PCR. Of approximately 110,000 clones listed, approximately 84% are singletons. This rearrangement joins TRBV5-6 to TRBJ1-2, with 9 nucleotides matching TRBD1. The sequence came from a man aged 35-49 years with acute or convalescent COVID-19. Sequenced material: peripheral blood. In DNA, the CDR3 is TGTGCCAGCAGCCTCAGGACAGGGGTGGGCTACACCTTC. Translation gives CASSLRTGVGYTF.